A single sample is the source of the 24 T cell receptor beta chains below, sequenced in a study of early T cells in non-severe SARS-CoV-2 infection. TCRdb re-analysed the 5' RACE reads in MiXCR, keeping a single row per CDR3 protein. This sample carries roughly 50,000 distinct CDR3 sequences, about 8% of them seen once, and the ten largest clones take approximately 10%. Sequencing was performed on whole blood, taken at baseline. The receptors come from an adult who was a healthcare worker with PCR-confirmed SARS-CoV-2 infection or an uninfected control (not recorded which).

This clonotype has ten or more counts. DNA for the CDR3: TGCAGTGCAAGCCGGGACTACAATCAGCCCCAGCATTTT. Its protein product is CSASRDYNQPQHF. The chain is built from TRBV20-1 and TRBJ1-5; the D gene is possibly TRBD1 (5 bases). V was cut by 6 bases and J by 3 bases, with 12 bases left in between. Germline-derived CDR1 and CDR2 are DFQATT and SNEGSKA (reference sequence). The CDR3 is 13 amino acids.

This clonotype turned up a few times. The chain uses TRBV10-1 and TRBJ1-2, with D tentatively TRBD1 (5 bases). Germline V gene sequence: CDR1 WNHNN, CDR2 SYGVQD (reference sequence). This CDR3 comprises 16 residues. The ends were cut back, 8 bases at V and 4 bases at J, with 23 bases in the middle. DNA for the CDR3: TGCGCCAGCTACGAGACCGGGACGGAGAAGAGCTATGGCTACACCTTC. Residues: CASYETGTEKSYGYTF.

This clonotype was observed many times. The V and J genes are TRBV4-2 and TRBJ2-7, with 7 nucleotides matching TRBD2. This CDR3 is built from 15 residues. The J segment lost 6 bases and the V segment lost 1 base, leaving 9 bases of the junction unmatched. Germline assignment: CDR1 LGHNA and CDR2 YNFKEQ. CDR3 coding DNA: TGTGCCAGCAGCCAAGGACTAGCAGATCCTGGCGAGCAGTACTTC. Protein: CASSQGLADPGEQYF.

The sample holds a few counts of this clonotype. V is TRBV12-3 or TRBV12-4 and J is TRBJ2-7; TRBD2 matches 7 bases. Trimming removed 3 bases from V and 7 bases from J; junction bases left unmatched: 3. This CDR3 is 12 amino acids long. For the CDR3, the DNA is TGTGCCAGCAGTTTCGGGACTAAAGAGCAGTACTTC. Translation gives CASSFGTKEQYF.

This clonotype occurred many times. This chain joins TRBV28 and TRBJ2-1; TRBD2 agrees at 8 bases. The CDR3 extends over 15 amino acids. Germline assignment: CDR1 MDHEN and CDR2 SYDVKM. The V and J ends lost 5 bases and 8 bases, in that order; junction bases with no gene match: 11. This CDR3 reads CASSRSGRRLDEQFF. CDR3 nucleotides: TGTGCCAGCAGTCGAAGCGGGAGAAGGTTAGATGAGCAGTTCTTC.

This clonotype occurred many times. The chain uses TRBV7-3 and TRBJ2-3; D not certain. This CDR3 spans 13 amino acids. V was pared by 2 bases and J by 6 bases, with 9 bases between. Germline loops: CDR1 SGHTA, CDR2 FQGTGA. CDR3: CASSLFRDDTQYF. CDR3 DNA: TGTGCCAGCAGCTTATTTCGTGACGATACGCAGTATTTT.

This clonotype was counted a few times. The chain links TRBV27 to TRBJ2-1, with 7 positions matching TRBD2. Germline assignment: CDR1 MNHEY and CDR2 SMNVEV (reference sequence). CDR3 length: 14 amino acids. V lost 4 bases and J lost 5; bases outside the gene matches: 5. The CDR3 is CASSSWLADNEQFF. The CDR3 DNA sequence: TGTGCCAGCAGTTCTTGGCTAGCGGACAATGAGCAGTTCTTC.

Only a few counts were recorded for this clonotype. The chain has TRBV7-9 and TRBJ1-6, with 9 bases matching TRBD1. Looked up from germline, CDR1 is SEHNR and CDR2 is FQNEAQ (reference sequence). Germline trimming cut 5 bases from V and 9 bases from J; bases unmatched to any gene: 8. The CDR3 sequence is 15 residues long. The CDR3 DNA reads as TGTGCCAGCAGCGAAGCGACAGGGGGAGGTTCACCCCTCCACTTT. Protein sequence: CASSEATGGGSPLHF. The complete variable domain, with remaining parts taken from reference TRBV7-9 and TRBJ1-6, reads DTGVSQNPRHKITKRGQNVTFRCDPISEHNRLYWYRQTLGQGPEFLTYFQNEAQLEKSRLLSDRFSAERPKGSFSTLEIQRTEQGDSAMYLCASSEATGGGSPLHFGNGTRLTVT.

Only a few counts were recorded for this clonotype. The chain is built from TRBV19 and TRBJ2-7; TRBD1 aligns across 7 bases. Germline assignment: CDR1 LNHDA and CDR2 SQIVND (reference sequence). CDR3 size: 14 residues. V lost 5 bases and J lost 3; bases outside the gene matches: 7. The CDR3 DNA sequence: TGTGCCAGTAGTGGGGACAGCTATAACTACGAGCAGTACTTC. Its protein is CASSGDSYNYEQYF.

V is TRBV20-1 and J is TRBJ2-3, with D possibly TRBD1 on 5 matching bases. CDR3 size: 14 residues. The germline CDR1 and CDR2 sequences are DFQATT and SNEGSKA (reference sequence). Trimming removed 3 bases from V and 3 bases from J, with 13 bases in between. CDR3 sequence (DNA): TGCAGTGCTAGTTCAGGGTCGGGTACAGATACGCAGTATTTT. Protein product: CSASSGSGTDTQYF.

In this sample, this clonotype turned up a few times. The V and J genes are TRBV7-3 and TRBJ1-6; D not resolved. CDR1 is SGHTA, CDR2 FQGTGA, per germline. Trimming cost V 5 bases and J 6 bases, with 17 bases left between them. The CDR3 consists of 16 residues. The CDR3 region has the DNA TGTGCCAGCAGCCGGTTCCCGGGCGGAGTTAATTCACCCCTCCACTTT. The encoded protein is CASSRFPGGVNSPLHF.

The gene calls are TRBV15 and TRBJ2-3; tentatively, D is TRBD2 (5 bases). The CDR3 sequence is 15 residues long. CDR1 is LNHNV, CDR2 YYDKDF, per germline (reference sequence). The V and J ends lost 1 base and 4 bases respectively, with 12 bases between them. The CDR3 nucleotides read TGTGCCACCAGCAGAGGAGGGATGGGAGCAGATACGCAGTATTTT. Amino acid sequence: CATSRGGMGADTQYF.

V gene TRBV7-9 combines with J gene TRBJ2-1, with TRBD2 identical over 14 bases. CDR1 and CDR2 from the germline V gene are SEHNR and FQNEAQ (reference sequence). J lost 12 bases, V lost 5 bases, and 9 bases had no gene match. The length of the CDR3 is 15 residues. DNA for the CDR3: TGTGCCAGCAGCGCGAGACTAGCGGGAGGGCCTCGGCAGTTCTTC. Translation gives CASSARLAGGPRQFF.

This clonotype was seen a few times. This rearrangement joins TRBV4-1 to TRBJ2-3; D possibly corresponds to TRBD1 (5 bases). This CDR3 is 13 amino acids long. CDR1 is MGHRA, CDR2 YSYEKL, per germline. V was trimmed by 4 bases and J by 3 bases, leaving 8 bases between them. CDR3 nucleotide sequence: TGCGCCAGCAGCCGGAAGGGGACAGATACGCAGTATTTT. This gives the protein CASSRKGTDTQYF.

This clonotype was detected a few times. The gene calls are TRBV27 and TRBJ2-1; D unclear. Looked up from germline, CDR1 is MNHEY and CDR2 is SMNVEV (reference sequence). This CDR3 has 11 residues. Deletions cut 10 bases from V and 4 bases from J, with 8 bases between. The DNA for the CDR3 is TGTGCCACCACGCTTTACAATGAGCAGTTCTTC. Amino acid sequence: CATTLYNEQFF.

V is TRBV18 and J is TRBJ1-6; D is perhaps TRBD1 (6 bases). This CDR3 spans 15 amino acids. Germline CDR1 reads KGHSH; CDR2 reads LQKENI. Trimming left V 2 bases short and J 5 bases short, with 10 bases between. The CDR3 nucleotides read TGTGCCAGCTCACCAGGACAGCTAGATAATTCACCCCTCCACTTT. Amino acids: CASSPGQLDNSPLHF.

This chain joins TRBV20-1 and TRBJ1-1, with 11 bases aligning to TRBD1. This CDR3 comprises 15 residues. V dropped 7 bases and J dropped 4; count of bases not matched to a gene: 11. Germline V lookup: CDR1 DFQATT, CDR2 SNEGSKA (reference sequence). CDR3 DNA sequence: TGCAGTGGGAACCCCGGACAGGGGGCTACCACTGAAGCTTTCTTT. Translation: CSGNPGQGATTEAFF.

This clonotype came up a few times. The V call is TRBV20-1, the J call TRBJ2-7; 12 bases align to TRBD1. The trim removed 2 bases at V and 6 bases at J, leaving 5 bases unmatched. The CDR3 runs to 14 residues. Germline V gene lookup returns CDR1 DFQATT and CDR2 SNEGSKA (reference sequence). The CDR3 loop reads CSARPGQGAPEQYF. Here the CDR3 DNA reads TGCAGTGCTAGACCGGGACAGGGGGCTCCCGAGCAGTACTTC.

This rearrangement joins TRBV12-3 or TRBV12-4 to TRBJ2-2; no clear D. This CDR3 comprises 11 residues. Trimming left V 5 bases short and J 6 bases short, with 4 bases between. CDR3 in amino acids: CASSPSGELFF. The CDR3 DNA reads TGTGCCAGCAGTCCCTCCGGGGAGCTGTTTTTT.

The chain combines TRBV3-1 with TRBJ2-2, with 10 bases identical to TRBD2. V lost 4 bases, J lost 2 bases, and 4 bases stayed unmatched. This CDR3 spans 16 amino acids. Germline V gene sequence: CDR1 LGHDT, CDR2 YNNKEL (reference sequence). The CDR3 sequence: CASSPGLADNTGELFF. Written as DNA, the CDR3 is TGTGCCAGCAGCCCCGGACTAGCGGATAACACCGGGGAGCTGTTTTTT.

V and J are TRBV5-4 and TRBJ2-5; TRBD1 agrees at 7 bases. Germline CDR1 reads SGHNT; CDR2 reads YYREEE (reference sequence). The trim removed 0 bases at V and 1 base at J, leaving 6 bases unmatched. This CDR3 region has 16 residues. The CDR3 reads CASSLATGVVQETQYF. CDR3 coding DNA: TGTGCCAGCAGCTTGGCAACAGGGGTAGTCCAAGAGACCCAGTACTTC.

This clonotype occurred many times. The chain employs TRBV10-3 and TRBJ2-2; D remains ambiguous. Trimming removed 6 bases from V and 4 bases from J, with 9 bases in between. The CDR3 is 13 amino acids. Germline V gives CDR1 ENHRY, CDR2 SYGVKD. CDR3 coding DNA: TGTGCCATCAGCCTTGGCTTCACCGGGGAGCTGTTTTTT. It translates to CAISLGFTGELFF.

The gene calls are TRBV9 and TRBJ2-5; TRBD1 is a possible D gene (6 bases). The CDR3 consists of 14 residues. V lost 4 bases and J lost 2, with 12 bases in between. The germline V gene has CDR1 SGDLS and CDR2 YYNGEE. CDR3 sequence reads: CASSLTDSQETQYF. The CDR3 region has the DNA TGTGCCAGCAGCTTAACGGACAGTCAAGAGACCCAGTACTTC. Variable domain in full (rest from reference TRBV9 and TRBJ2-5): DSGVTQTPKHLITATGQRVTLRCSPRSGDLSVYWYQQSLDQGLQFLIQYYNGEERAKGNILERFSAQQFPDLHSELNLSSLELGDSALYFCASSLTDSQETQYFGPGTRLLVL.

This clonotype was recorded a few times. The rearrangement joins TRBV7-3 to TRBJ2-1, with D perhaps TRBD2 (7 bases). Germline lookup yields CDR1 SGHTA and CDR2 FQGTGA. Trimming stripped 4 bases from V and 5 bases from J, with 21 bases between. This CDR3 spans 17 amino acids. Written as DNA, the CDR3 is TGTGCCAGCAGCTCCCAGGGGATTGCGGGGGCAGACAATGAGCAGTTCTTC. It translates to CASSSQGIAGADNEQFF.